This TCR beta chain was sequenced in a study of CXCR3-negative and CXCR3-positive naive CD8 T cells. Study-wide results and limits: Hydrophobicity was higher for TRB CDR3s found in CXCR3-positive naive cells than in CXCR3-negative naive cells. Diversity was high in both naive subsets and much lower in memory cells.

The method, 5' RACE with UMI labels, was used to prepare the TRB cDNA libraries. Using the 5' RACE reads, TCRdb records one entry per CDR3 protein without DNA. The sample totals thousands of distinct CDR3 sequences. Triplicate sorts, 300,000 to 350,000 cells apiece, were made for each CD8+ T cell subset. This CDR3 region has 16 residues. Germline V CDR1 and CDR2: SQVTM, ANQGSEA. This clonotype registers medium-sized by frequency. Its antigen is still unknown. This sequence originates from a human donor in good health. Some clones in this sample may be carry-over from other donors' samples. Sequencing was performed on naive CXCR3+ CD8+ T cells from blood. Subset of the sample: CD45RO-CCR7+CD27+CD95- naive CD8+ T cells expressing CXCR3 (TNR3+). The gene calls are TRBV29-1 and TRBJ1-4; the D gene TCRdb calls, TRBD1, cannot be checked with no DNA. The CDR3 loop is CSPQGGPKTTNEKLFF.